Shown below are 22 T cell receptor beta chains from a single sample sequenced in a study of cytomegalovirus exposure and HLA in healthy donors. Primers included in the PCR were 60 Vbeta and 13 Jbeta primers. Some clones are missing from TCRdb's copy, which holds only in-frame ones; the method was immunoSEQ multiplex PCR. This table holds approximately 160,000 clones, roughly four fifths found once. The source material was PBMCs. Receptor source: a female donor in good health and CMV-seronegative.

In regard to this clone: The same CDR3 also results from other DNA sequences found in this sample. The chain employs TRBV6-5 and TRBJ1-2; 7 bases are shared with TRBD1. Germline assignment: CDR1 MNHEY and CDR2 SVGAGI. The CDR3 sequence is 15 residues long. V trimming: 2 bases; J trimming: 2 bases; junction bases outside the gene matches: 5. The DNA for the CDR3 is TGTGCCAGCAGTTACACCCACAGGGGAAACTATGGCTACACCTTC. Its protein is CASSYTHRGNYGYTF.

The chain combines TRBV9 with TRBJ1-1, with D maybe TRBD1 (5 bases). The V gene's germline CDR1 is SGDLS and CDR2 YYNGEE. The ends were cut back, 4 bases at V and 4 bases at J, with 14 bases in the middle. The CDR3 is 14 residues long. CDR3 nucleotide sequence: TGTGCCAGCAGCCCTAATGTGGGGGGCACTGAAGCTTTCTTT. It specifies CASSPNVGGTEAFF.

CDR3 loop: CASSLGQSSEAFF. The CDR3 coding sequence is TGTGCCAGCAGCTTAGGCCAGTCATCTGAAGCTTTCTTT. The chain combines TRBV11-2 with TRBJ1-1; D unresolved. Germline values: CDR1 SGHAT, CDR2 FQNNGV. The CDR3 covers 13 residues. The V and J ends lost 1 base and 6 bases respectively, with 9 bases between them. Full variable domain (outside the CDR3, taken from reference TRBV11-2 and TRBJ1-1): EAGVAQSPRYKIIEKRQSVAFWCNPISGHATLYWYQQILGQGPKLLIQFQNNGVVDDSQLPKDRFSAERLKGVDSTLKIQPAKLEDSAVYLCASSLGQSSEAFFGQGTRLTVV.

The rearrangement links TRBV6-6 to TRBJ1-1; 8 bases agree with TRBD1. CDR1 and CDR2 (germline): MNHNY, SVGAGI (reference sequence). The V segment lost 9 bases and the J segment 4 bases; nucleotides outside the gene matches: 10. The CDR3 length is 14 residues. In DNA form, the CDR3 reads TGTGCCAGTCGAACAGGGGGGACTTCCACTGAAGCTTTCTTT. This gives the protein CASRTGGTSTEAFF.

The V call is TRBV6-5, the J call TRBJ1-2; D is undetermined. There are 11 residues in the CDR3. V lost 6 bases, J lost 8 bases, and 10 bases lay in between. Germline V gene sequence: CDR1 MNHEY, CDR2 SVGAGI. CDR3 coding DNA: TGTGCCAGCAGCACGGAGTGGGGCTACACCTTC. Translating it yields CASSTEWGYTF.

This clone was observed a few times. This rearrangement joins TRBV2 to TRBJ1-2, with a possible D match to TRBD1 (5 bases). Looked up from germline, CDR1 is SNHLY and CDR2 is FYNNEI. V was pared by 3 bases and J by 5 bases, with 13 bases between. The CDR3 runs 14 residues. CDR3 region: CASSERGVRYGYTF. CDR3 coding DNA: TGTGCCAGCAGTGAGCGGGGGGTGAGGTATGGCTACACCTTC.

This sequence joins TRBV5-4 and TRBJ2-3, with D maybe TRBD1 (7 bases). The CDR3 has 15 residues. CDR1 and CDR2 (germline): SGHNT, YYREEE (reference sequence). The V gene lost 3 bases and the J gene lost 3 bases, with 14 bases spanning the gap. CDR3: CASSSRQGGTDTQYF. The CDR3 region has the DNA TGTGCCAGCAGCTCACGACAGGGAGGAACAGATACGCAGTATTTT. The full variable domain, rest sourced from reference TRBV5-4 and TRBJ2-3, is ETGVTQSPTHLIKTRGQQVTLRCSSQSGHNTVSWYQQALGQGPQFIFQYYREEENGRGNFPPRFSGLQFPNYSSELNVNALELDDSALYLCASSSRQGGTDTQYFGPGTRLTVL.

This chain connects TRBV6-5 to TRBJ1-1; no definite D call. Trimming shortened V by 6 bases and J by 0 bases, and 11 bases separated the two germline ends. This CDR3 is built from 14 residues. The V gene's germline CDR1 is MNHEY and CDR2 SVGAGI. The CDR3 sequence: CASRRTELNTEAFF. The CDR3 nucleotides read TGTGCCAGCAGACGAACAGAACTGAACACTGAAGCTTTCTTT.

The sample holds a few counts of this clone. The rearrangement joins TRBV7-3 to TRBJ1-3; 7 nucleotides agree with TRBD1. V lost 4 bases to trimming and J lost 0 bases; unmatched junction nucleotides: 3. CDR3 size: 15 residues. In germline, CDR1 is SGHTA, CDR2 FQGTGA. CDR3 sequence reads: CASSSTGDSGNTIYF. In DNA form, the CDR3 reads TGTGCCAGCAGCTCAACAGGGGACTCTGGAAACACCATATATTTT.

The CDR3 DNA reads as TGTGCCAGCAGCTTAGGCGGGGGCACCTACGAGCAGTACTTC. Translating it yields CASSLGGGTYEQYF. The chain carries TRBV11-3 and TRBJ2-7; a possible D gene is TRBD2 (7 bases). The CDR3 length is 14 residues. Trimming pared 1 base from V and 2 bases from J, leaving 9 bases between. The germline CDR1 and CDR2 sequences are SGHNT and YENEEA. The variable domain in full, completed from reference TRBV11-3 and TRBJ2-7, reads EAGVVQSPRYKIIEKKQPVAFWCNPISGHNTLYWYLQNLGQGPELLIRYENEEAVDDSQLPKDRFSAERLKGVDSTLKIQPAELGDSAVYLCASSLGGGTYEQYFGPGTRLTVT.

The V call is TRBV2, the J call TRBJ1-5, with a weak D call TRBD1 (5 bases). Trimming pared 4 bases from V and 0 bases from J, leaving 7 bases between. The CDR3 contains 14 residues. CDR1 and CDR2 from the germline V gene are SNHLY and FYNNEI. CDR3 residues: CASSVGRSNQPQHF. CDR3 sequence (DNA): TGTGCCAGCAGTGTGGGGCGTAGCAATCAGCCCCAGCATTTT.

In this sample, this clone turned up once. The chain links TRBV6-1 to TRBJ1-4, with D perhaps matching TRBD1 (5 bases). The CDR3 covers 15 residues. V shed 8 bases and J shed 8 bases, with 21 bases lying between them. The germline CDR1 and CDR2 sequences are MNHNS and SASEGT. The CDR3 spells CASRKEGQIGEKLFF. As DNA, the CDR3 is TGTGCCAGCCGGAAGGAGGGGCAGATTGGAGAAAAACTGTTTTTT.

The chain recombines TRBV6-5 with TRBJ1-6; D gene uncertain. The CDR3 is 14 amino acids. V lost 0 bases, J lost 7 bases, and 7 bases lay in between. Germline V gene data show CDR1 as MNHEY and CDR2 as SVGAGI. The CDR3 region has the DNA TGTGCCAGCAGTTACTCTAACGGGAATTCACCCCTCCACTTT. It yields the protein CASSYSNGNSPLHF.

Written as DNA, the CDR3 is TGTGCCAGCAGGAGGACAGGGGAAGCTTTCTTT. This gives the protein CASRRTGEAFF. This chain connects TRBV6-1 to TRBJ1-1; 8 bases match TRBD1. Per germline, CDR1 MNHNS and CDR2 SASEGT. There are 11 residues in the CDR3. J was trimmed by 8 bases and V by 6 bases; bases with no gene match: 2.

This clone appeared a few times. This chain joins TRBV28 and TRBJ2-7; maybe TRBD1 (6 bases). The CDR3 spans 12 residues. Germline assignment: CDR1 MDHEN and CDR2 SYDVKM. V lost 10 bases, J lost 1 base, and 11 bases lay in between. The CDR3 sequence is CAINQGSYEQYF. The CDR3 DNA reads TGTGCCATAAATCAGGGGTCCTACGAGCAGTACTTC.

This clone was seen just once. CDR3 sequence reads: CASSLGSYGYTF. In nucleotides, the CDR3 is TGTGCCAGCAGTTTGGGCAGCTATGGCTACACCTTC. This chain uses TRBV28 with TRBJ1-2, with D unclear. Germline V gene data show CDR1 as MDHEN and CDR2 as SYDVKM. V lost 3 bases and J 4 bases, leaving 6 bases between the germline ends. There are 12 residues in the CDR3.

The chain has TRBV19 and TRBJ1-5; 8 bases align to TRBD1. V was clipped by 3 bases and J by 7 bases; unmatched bases: 5. CDR3 length: 14 amino acids. Germline CDR1 is LNHDA and CDR2 is SQIVND (reference sequence). This CDR3 reads CASSMTGDGQPQHF. In nucleotides, the CDR3 is TGTGCCAGTAGTATGACAGGGGATGGGCAGCCCCAGCATTTT.

This chain links TRBV19 with TRBJ1-1; 9 positions agree with TRBD1. The junction had 9 bases not matched to a gene; V was cut back by 7 bases and J by 6 bases. The CDR3 totals 14 residues. Germline loops: CDR1 LNHDA, CDR2 SQIVND (reference sequence). Here the CDR3 reads CASTPDRGGAEAFF. The CDR3 DNA reads as TGTGCCAGTACCCCGGACAGGGGAGGGGCTGAAGCTTTCTTT. Full variable domain (outside the CDR3, taken from reference TRBV19 and TRBJ1-1): DGGITQSPKYLFRKEGQNVTLSCEQNLNHDAMYWYRQDPGQGLRLIYYSQIVNDFQKGDIAEGYSVSREKKESFPLTVTSAQKNPTAFYLCASTPDRGGAEAFFGQGTRLTVV.

The chain carries TRBV7-2 and TRBJ1-1; a weak D match, TRBD1 (5 bases). This CDR3 has 15 residues. Trimming shortened V by 0 bases and J by 2 bases, and 10 bases separated the two germline ends. The germline CDR1 and CDR2 sequences are SGHTA and FQGNSA. The CDR3 reads CASSLAGGINTEAFF. The CDR3 region has the DNA TGTGCCAGCAGCTTAGCGGGGGGGATCAACACTGAAGCTTTCTTT.

The V gene is TRBV7-3, the J gene TRBJ2-7, with TRBD2 identical over 14 bases. The V and J ends lost 3 bases and 1 base, in that order; junction bases with no gene match: 2. The CDR3 consists of 16 residues. Germline loops: CDR1 SGHTA, CDR2 FQGTGA. For the CDR3, the DNA is TGTGCCAGCAGCTTTAGGACTAGCGGGGGGTCCTACGAGCAGTACTTC. Its protein product is CASSFRTSGGSYEQYF.

The chain is built from TRBV18 and TRBJ2-7, with 7 bases aligning to TRBD2. CDR3 length: 14 amino acids. Germline V gene sequence: CDR1 KGHSH, CDR2 LQKENI. With 3 bases clipped from V and 4 bases from J, the junction kept 6 bases outside the gene matches. Here the CDR3 reads CASSPGSGGYEQYF. CDR3 in DNA: TGTGCCAGCTCACCGGGCTCGGGAGGATACGAGCAGTACTTC.

The V call is TRBV6-5, the J call TRBJ2-5; D not certain. The J call may be in error: the DNA end matches TRBJ2-7 better. CDR3 length: 14 residues. The germline CDR1 and CDR2 sequences are MNHEY and SVGAGI. The CDR3 sequence is CASSYINRPYEQYF. CDR3 DNA sequence: TGTGCCAGCAGTTACATCAACCGCCCTTACGAGCAGTACTTC.